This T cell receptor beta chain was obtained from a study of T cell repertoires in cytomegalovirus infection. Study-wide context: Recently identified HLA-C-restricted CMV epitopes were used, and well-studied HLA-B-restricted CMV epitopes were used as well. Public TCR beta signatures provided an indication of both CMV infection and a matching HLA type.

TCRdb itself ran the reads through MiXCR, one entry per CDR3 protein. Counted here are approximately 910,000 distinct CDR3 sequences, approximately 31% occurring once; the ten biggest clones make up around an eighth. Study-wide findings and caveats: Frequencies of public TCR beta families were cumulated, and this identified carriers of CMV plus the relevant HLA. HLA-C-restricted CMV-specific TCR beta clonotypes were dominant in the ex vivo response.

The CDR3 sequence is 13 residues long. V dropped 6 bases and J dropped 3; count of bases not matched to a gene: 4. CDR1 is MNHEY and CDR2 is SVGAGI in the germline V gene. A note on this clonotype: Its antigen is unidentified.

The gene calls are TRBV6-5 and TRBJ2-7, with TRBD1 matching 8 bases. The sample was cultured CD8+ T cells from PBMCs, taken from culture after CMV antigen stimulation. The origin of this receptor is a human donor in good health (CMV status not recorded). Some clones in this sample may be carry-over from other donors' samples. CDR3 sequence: CASSQQGGYEQYF. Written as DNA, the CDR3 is TGTGCCAGCAGCCAACAGGGGGGCTACGAGCAGTACTTC.